This TCR beta chain was captured in a study of beta chain features in type 1 diabetes. Whole-study results and caveats: It was among patients, rather than healthy donors, that naive, central memory and Treg TCRB repertoires appeared more similar.

The CDR3 runs 12 residues. CDR1 and CDR2 from the germline V gene are SQVTM and ANQGSEA. Trimming stripped 3 bases from V and 4 bases from J, with 8 bases between. Of the isolated RNA, all was reverse transcribed, and so the sequenced material was expressed TCRB transcripts. Each sample of naive, central memory or regulatory T cells had, on average, around 3.5 million reads. Sequencing used immunoSEQ multiplex PCR; TCRdb keeps in-frame clones, though not all of them. Counted here are 150,000 to 190,000 clones, less than 9.5% occurring once; the ten biggest clones make up 0.55% to 0.65%. On this clone: Its antigen is as yet unknown.

This sequence originates from a man aged 18 to 30 in good health. What was sequenced was central memory CD4+ T cells from blood. The J gene is TRBJ2-3, the V gene TRBV29-1; D is perhaps TRBD1 (6 bases). The CDR3 spells CSVDTGSDTQYF. Written as DNA, the CDR3 is TGCAGCGTTGATACAGGGTCAGATACGCAGTATTTT.